These T cell receptor beta chains were read from a single sample in a study of synovial regulatory T cells in juvenile arthritis. Using immunoSEQ multiplex PCR, the repertoire was profiled, and TCRdb retains in-frame clones only, with some absent. Its listing shows 7,700 or so clones. The sequenced sample was Treg cells from blood. The receptors were sampled from a donor younger than 30 with juvenile idiopathic arthritis. Both conserved end residues are part of each CDR3. Clone size, where shown, is once, few, many, or a class for clones that have expanded.

clone_size	v_call	j_call	cdr3_aa
.	TRBV27	TRBJ2-2	CASSYTGAGELFF
.	TRBV6-5	TRBJ1-1	CASSYGDRLNTEAFF
.	TRBV27	TRBJ2-2	CASKSGSLNTGELFF
.	TRBV12-5	TRBJ2-3	CASGSGTGTDTQYF
.	TRBV28	TRBJ1-2	CASSLLANYGYTF
.	TRBV11-2	TRBJ1-1	CASSPGQGMNTEAFF
medium-sized	TRBV28	TRBJ2-1	CASSQPFQREGNNEQFF
.	TRBV5-4	TRBJ2-3	CASSPPGTQGDTQYF
.	TRBV18	TRBJ2-5	CASSPRRETQYF
.	TRBV28	TRBJ1-6	CASSSLGGALHF
.	TRBV9	TRBJ1-2	CASSGRTVYGYTF
.	TRBV28	TRBJ2-7	CASSSSGQPYEQYF
.	TRBV28	TRBJ1-4	CASSWGSGGGAREKLFF
.	TRBV28	TRBJ1-3	CASSLTGRLSNTIYF
.	TRBV11-2	TRBJ1-2	CASSLDAGLGGYTF
.	TRBV28	TRBJ2-1	CASSLPGKLREIGHNEQFF
medium-sized	TRBV19	TRBJ1-5	CASSPGGAGQPQHF
medium-sized	TRBV4-3	TRBJ1-3	CASSHGGGLTGNTIYF
.	TRBV18	TRBJ1-4	CASSPTDEKLFF
.	TRBV7-9	TRBJ2-7	CASSPGDRNYEQYF
.	TRBV7-9	TRBJ2-3	CATKTGGRTDTQYF
medium-sized	TRBV18	TRBJ2-3	CASSPWGLVADTQYF
.	TRBV7-5	TRBJ2-7	CASSASYEQYF
medium-sized	TRBV18	TRBJ1-5	CASSPRGSNQPQHF
.	TRBV13	TRBJ2-1	CASSLLDPYNEQFF
.	TRBV5-6	TRBJ2-5	CASSITQGLETQYF
.	TRBV7-2	TRBJ1-2	CASSLTGGYTF
.	TRBV7-9	TRBJ1-6	CASSSTVTYNSPLHF
medium-sized	TRBV7-2	TRBJ2-7	CASSPTGGVVAEQYF
.	TRBV10-3	TRBJ2-1	CAIIGDARSSYNEQFF
.	TRBV7-3	TRBJ2-1	CASSSTGGLGTEQFF
.	TRBV28	TRBJ2-5	CASSLSLQETQYF
.	TRBV5-6	TRBJ2-1	CASSLVWLVYNEQFF
medium-sized	TRBV7-3	TRBJ2-5	CASSLEGQETQYF
.	TRBV28	TRBJ2-7	CASTLTGHHYEQYF
.	TRBV6-5	TRBJ2-1	CASSWTSGRTREQFF
.	TRBV6-5	TRBJ1-2	CASSYSRGKSYTF
.	TRBV18	TRBJ1-5	CASSLGQGRGQPQHF
medium-sized	TRBV27	TRBJ1-2	CASSPGGGFYGYTF
.	TRBV28	TRBJ2-7	CASSLRGTSTYEQYF
medium-sized	TRBV5-6	TRBJ1-5	CASSLSGHQGDQPQHF
.	TRBV10-2	TRBJ2-7	CASSARGGTLGEQYF
medium-sized	TRBV4-1	TRBJ1-4	CASSQDGDRSNEKLFF
.	TRBV7-9	TRBJ2-3	CASSLETSGGVPLDTQYF
.	TRBV18	TRBJ1-4	CASSPTGDEKLFF
.	TRBV30	TRBJ1-2	CAWSEGTRYGYTF